Below are 12 T cell receptor beta chains sequenced from a single sample in a study of human T cells and chemical hapten exposure. This sample's time point: patch test 1, 2 weeks after DPC sensitization. Treatment described: therapeutic diphenylcyclopropenone sensitization with weekly scalp DPC. One entry per CDR3 protein, called by TCRdb with MiXCR from the RACE reads. Found here are about 380,000 distinct CDR3 sequences, around 4.8% of them singletons; the top ten hold 2% to 2.5%. The source material was whole blood, sampled in connection with sensitization to the hapten diphenylcyclopropenone (DPC). Every receptor here comes from a woman aged 45-60 years with alopecia areata. Some clones in this sample may be carry-over from other donors' samples.

The chain links TRBV5-1 to TRBJ2-1; D is perhaps TRBD2 (5 bases). V gave up 5 bases and J gave up 3 bases, with 18 bases separating them. Germline CDR1 reads SGHRS; CDR2 reads YFSETQ. The CDR3 has 16 residues. CDR3 coding DNA: TGCGCCAGCAGAATTGGTTCGGCAGGACTCTACAATGAGCAGTTCTTC. Its translation is CASRIGSAGLYNEQFF.

This clonotype was detected ten times or more. This chain connects TRBV6-5 to TRBJ2-3; 8 bases are shared with TRBD1. This CDR3 region has 12 residues. From germline, CDR1 is MNHEY and CDR2 SVGAGI. V lost 9 bases to trimming and J lost 3 bases; unmatched junction nucleotides: 2. The CDR3 loop reads CASGQGTDTQYF. CDR3 bases: TGTGCCAGTGGACAGGGAACAGATACGCAGTATTTT.

In this sample, this clonotype turned up a few times. This chain links TRBV18 with TRBJ1-1; D is unresolved. Trimming left V 2 bases short and J 1 base short, with 8 bases between. The germline V gene encodes CDR1 KGHSH and CDR2 LQKENI. CDR3 length equals 14 residues. CDR3 sequence reads: CASSPYTSNTEAFF. As DNA, the CDR3 is TGTGCCAGCTCACCATACACCTCGAACACTGAAGCTTTCTTT.

This clonotype came up many times. The chain couples TRBV27 to TRBJ2-6; 10 bases line up with TRBD1. There are 17 residues in the CDR3. J was trimmed by 3 bases and V by 7 bases; bases with no gene match: 9. Germline assignment: CDR1 MNHEY and CDR2 SMNVEV (reference sequence). CDR3 region: CASTEGQGGYGANVLTF. CDR3 nucleotides: TGTGCCAGCACCGAAGGACAGGGGGGATATGGGGCCAACGTCCTGACTTTC.

This clonotype was observed many times. The CDR3 loop reads CASSYSLLGATGNTIYF. CDR3 DNA sequence: TGTGCCAGCAGTTACTCGTTACTGGGGGCCACTGGAAACACCATATATTTT. The gene calls are TRBV6-5 and TRBJ1-3; possibly TRBD1 for D (6 bases). The CDR3 contains 17 residues. The ends were cut back, 0 bases at V and 2 bases at J, with 14 bases in the middle. The V gene's germline CDR1 is MNHEY and CDR2 SVGAGI.

Here the CDR3 reads CAISLQGYEQYF. The CDR3 DNA reads as TGTGCCATCAGCTTACAGGGCTACGAGCAGTACTTC. The chain recombines TRBV10-3 with TRBJ2-7; D might be TRBD1 (6 bases). CDR3 size: 12 residues. CDR1 is ENHRY, CDR2 SYGVKD, per germline. V gave up 6 bases and J gave up 3 bases, with 9 bases separating them.

This clonotype has a count of ten or more. The CDR3 DNA sequence: TGTGCCAGTTGGGGGACTAGCGACTACAATGAGCAGTTCTTC. Amino acid sequence: CASWGTSDYNEQFF. This chain links TRBV27 with TRBJ2-1, with 10 bases lining up with TRBD2. The junction had 5 bases not matched to a gene; V was cut back by 9 bases and J by 3 bases. Germline lookup yields CDR1 MNHEY and CDR2 SMNVEV (reference sequence). This CDR3 has 14 residues.

The table lists this clonotype with many counts. J is TRBJ2-7 and V is TRBV9; D is unclear. In germline, CDR1 is SGDLS, CDR2 YYNGEE. The CDR3 contains 15 residues. Trimming left V 0 bases short and J 0 bases short, with 10 bases between. The CDR3 region is CASSVEGRFSYEQYF. CDR3 nucleotides: TGTGCCAGCAGCGTAGAGGGCAGATTCTCCTACGAGCAGTACTTC. The full variable domain, completed using reference TRBV9 and TRBJ2-7, is DSGVTQTPKHLITATGQRVTLRCSPRSGDLSVYWYQQSLDQGLQFLIQYYNGEERAKGNILERFSAQQFPDLHSELNLSSLELGDSALYFCASSVEGRFSYEQYFGPGTRLTVT.

This clonotype has at least ten counts. The rearrangement links TRBV6-5 to TRBJ2-1; D ambiguous. This CDR3 spans 13 amino acids. Germline V gene sequence: CDR1 MNHEY, CDR2 SVGAGI. V was cut by 4 bases and J by 12 bases, with 16 bases left in between. CDR3 coding DNA: TGTGCCAGCAGTTTAAACCTTAGGGAAGGGCAGTTCTTC. Protein: CASSLNLREGQFF.

This clonotype was counted many times. V is TRBV20-1 and J is TRBJ2-7; TRBD2 aligns across 10 bases. The CDR3 is made up of 15 amino acids. CDR1 and CDR2 (germline): DFQATT, SNEGSKA (reference sequence). V was clipped by 3 bases and J by 7 bases; unmatched bases: 12. Written as DNA, the CDR3 is TGCAGTGCTAGGCCTGGGGGACTAGCGTTCGGAGAGCAGTACTTC. Amino acids: CSARPGGLAFGEQYF.

This clonotype was counted only a few times. The chain carries TRBV4-2 and TRBJ2-7; 7 nucleotides agree with TRBD1. Trimming took 0 bases from V and 7 from J; bases not matched to a gene: 15. This CDR3 has 17 amino acids. Germline CDR1 is LGHNA and CDR2 is YNFKEQ. This CDR3 is CASSQEGALGQALEQYF. The CDR3 DNA reads as TGTGCCAGCAGCCAAGAAGGAGCCCTTGGACAGGCCCTGGAGCAGTACTTC.

The rearrangement joins TRBV5-1 to TRBJ2-3, with D possibly being TRBD1 (5 bases). The CDR3 is made up of 14 amino acids. Trimming took off 1 base at V and 2 bases at J, with 8 bases between the two ends. Germline CDR1 and CDR2: SGHRS and YFSETQ. The CDR3 loop is CASSLKGVTDTQYF. In DNA form, the CDR3 reads TGCGCCAGCAGCTTGAAAGGGGTCACAGATACGCAGTATTTT.